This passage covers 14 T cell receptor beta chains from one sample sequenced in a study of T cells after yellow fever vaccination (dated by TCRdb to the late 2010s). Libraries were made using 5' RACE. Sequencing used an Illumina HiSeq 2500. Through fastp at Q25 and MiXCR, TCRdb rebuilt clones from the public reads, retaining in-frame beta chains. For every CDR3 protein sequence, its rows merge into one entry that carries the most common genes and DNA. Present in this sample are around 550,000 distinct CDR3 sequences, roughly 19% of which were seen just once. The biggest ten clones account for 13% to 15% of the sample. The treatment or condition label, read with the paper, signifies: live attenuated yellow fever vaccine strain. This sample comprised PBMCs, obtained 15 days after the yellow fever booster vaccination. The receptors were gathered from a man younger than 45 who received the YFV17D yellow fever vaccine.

CDR3 DNA: TGCAGCGTTCAGATGTCGGGGACTGAAGCTTTCTTT. Amino acids: CSVQMSGTEAFF. The chain has TRBV29-1 and TRBJ1-1; no definite D call. The CDR3 has 12 residues. Looked up from germline, CDR1 is SQVTM and CDR2 is ANQGSEA. V was clipped by 5 bases and J by 5 bases, with 12 bases between them.

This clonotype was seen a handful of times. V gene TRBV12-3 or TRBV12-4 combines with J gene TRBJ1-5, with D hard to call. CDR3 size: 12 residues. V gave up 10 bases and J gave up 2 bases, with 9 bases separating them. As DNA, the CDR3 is TGTGCCACTCAATACGGCAATCAGCCCCAGCATTTT. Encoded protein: CATQYGNQPQHF.

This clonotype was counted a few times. Here the CDR3 reads CASSWGTGVEQYF. The CDR3 DNA follows: TGTGCCAGCAGTTGGGGGACAGGGGTGGAGCAGTACTTC. The V gene is TRBV12-3 or TRBV12-4, the J gene TRBJ2-7, with 10 bases aligning to TRBD1. This CDR3 is 13 amino acids long. Trimming took 4 bases from V and 7 from J; bases not matched to a gene: 4.

The CDR3, as DNA: TGTGCCAGCAGTTTGGGACTAGCGGGACCCCCGTTCTTC. Its translation is CASSLGLAGPPFF. The chain couples TRBV6-2 or TRBV6-3 to TRBJ2-1; 13 positions agree with TRBD2. The CDR3 consists of 13 residues. V shed 4 bases, J shed 15 bases, and the junction held 6 bases outside the gene matches. CDR1 is MNHEY, CDR2 SVGEGT, per germline.

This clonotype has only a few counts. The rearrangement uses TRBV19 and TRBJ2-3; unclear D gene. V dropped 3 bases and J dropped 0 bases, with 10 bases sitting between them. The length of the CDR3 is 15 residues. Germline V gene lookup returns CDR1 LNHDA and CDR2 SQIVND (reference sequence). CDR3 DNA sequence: TGTGCCAGTAGTATTTCAGCGATGAGCACAGATACGCAGTATTTT. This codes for CASSISAMSTDTQYF.

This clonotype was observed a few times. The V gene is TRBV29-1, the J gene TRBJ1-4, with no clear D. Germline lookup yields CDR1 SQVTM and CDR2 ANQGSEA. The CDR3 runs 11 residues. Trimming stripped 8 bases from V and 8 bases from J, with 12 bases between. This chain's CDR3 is CSLIVGEKLFF. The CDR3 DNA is TGCAGCCTCATTGTGGGGGAAAAACTGTTTTTT.

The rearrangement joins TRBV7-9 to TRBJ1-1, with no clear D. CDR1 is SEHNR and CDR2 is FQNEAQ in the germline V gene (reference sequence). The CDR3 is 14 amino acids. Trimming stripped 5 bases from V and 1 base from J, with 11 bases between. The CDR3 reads CASSQQQSNTEAFF. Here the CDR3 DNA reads TGTGCCAGCAGCCAACAACAGTCGAACACTGAAGCTTTCTTT.

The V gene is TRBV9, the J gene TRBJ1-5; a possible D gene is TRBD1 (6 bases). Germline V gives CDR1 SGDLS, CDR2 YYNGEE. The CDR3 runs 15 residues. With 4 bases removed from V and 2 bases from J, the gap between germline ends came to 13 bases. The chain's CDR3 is CASSPGVWGNQPQHF. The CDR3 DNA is TGTGCCAGCAGCCCAGGGGTATGGGGCAATCAGCCCCAGCATTTT.

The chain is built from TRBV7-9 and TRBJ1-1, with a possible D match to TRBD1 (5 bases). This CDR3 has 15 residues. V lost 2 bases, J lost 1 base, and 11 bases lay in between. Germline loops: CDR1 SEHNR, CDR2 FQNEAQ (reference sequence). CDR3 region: CASSLSLTANTEAFF. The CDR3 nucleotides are TGTGCCAGCAGCTTATCTTTGACAGCGAACACTGAAGCTTTCTTT.

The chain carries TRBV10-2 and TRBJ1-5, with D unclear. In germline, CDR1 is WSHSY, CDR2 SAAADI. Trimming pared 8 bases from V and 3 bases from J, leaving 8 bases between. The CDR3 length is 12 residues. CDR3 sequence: CASGRFNQPQHF. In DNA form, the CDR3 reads TGCGCCAGCGGACGTTTCAATCAGCCCCAGCATTTT.

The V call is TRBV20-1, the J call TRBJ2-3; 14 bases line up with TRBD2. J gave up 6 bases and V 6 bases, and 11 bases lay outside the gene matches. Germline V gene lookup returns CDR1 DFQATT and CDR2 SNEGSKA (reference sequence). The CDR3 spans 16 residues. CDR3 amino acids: CSAVGGTSGSTDTQYF. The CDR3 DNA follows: TGCAGTGCCGTGGGAGGGACTAGCGGGAGTACGGATACGCAGTATTTT.

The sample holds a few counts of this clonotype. The CDR3: CASSFGQGPPQETQYF. The DNA of the CDR3 is TGTGCCAGCAGTTTCGGGCAGGGGCCTCCCCAAGAGACCCAGTACTTC. The chain employs TRBV7-9 and TRBJ2-5; possible D gene TRBD1, 6 bases. V was clipped by 6 bases and J by 1 base, with 18 bases between them. This CDR3 is 16 amino acids long. In germline, CDR1 is SEHNR, CDR2 FQNEAQ (reference sequence).

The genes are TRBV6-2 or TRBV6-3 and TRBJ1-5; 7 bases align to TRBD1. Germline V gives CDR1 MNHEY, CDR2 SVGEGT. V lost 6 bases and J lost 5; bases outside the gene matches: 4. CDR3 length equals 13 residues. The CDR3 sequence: CASRRDSYQPQHF. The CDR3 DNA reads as TGTGCCAGCAGGCGGGACAGTTATCAGCCCCAGCATTTT.

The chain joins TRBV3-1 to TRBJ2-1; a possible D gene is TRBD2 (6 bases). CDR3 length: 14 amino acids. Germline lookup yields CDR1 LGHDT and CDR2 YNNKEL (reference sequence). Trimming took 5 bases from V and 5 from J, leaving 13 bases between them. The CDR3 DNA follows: TGTGCCAGCAGCGAACAAGGACTAAACAATGAGCAGTTCTTC. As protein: CASSEQGLNNEQFF.